The 4 T cell receptor beta chains given below trace back to one sample, sequenced in a study of tumor and adjacent non-tumor tissue in lung cancer. No cell sorting was done before RNA was extracted from the tissue. More than 3 cm separated this lung sample from the edge of the tumor. A modified ARM-PCR protocol with three rounds of nested PCR amplified TCRbeta. Each CDR3 protein is one row after TCRdb ran MiXCR on the multiplex PCR reads. The top ten hold around 19% of the sample, which has 100,000 or so distinct CDR3 sequences, 50% to 70% seen once. Sequencing input: distant non-tumor lung tissue. Every receptor here comes from a man younger than 45 with non-small cell lung cancer.

On this clonotype: The junction departs from the called germline gene at one end, perhaps through a read error. The chain uses TRBV10-3 and TRBJ1-1; D gene ambiguous. The CDR3 is made up of 14 amino acids. Germline-derived CDR1 and CDR2 are ENHRY and SYGVKD. CDR3 DNA sequence: TGTGCCGTCAGTGAGTGGGGATCGGGCACTGAAGCTTTCTTT. Amino acids: CAVSEWGSGTEAFF.

The chain recombines TRBV11-2 with TRBJ2-3, with TRBD2 as a possible D gene (5 bases). From germline, CDR1 is SGHAT and CDR2 FQNNGV. V lost 2 bases, J lost 6 bases, and 12 bases lay in between. The CDR3 is 14 amino acids. The CDR3 DNA sequence: TGTGCCAGCAGCTTAAGTCCTACGGGGGATACGCAGTATTTT. This sequence encodes CASSLSPTGDTQYF.

As for this clonotype: Mismatch with germline at one junction end may stem from a read error. The rearrangement uses TRBV6-1 and TRBJ1-6; D ambiguous. The CDR3 extends over 15 amino acids. Germline loops: CDR1 MNHNS, CDR2 SASEGT. The CDR3 DNA sequence: TGTTCCAGCAGTGCGACGGCCTCCTATAATTCACGCCTCCACTTT. Residues: CSSSATASYNSRLHF.

A remark on this clonotype: A much larger clonotype is one base distant, so this may be a read error. In nucleotides, the CDR3 is TGTGCCAACAGCTACGGGACTTCCTACGAGCAGTACTTC. Translation: CANSYGTSYEQYF. The chain combines TRBV5-6 with TRBJ2-7, with D possibly matching TRBD2 (6 bases). CDR3 length: 13 residues. The V gene's germline CDR1 is SGHDT and CDR2 YYEEEE.